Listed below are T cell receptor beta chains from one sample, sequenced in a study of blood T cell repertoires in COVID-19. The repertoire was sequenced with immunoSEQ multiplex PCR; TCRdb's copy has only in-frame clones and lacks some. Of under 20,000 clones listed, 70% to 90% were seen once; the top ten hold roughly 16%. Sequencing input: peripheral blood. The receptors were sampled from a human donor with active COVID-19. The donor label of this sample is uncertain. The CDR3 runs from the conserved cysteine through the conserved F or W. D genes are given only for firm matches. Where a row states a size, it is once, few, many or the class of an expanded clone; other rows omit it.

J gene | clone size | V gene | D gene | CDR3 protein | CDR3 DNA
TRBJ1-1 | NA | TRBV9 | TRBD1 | CASSTGGRGTEAFF | TGTGCCAGTTCGACAGGGGGTAGGGGCACTGAAGCTTTCTTT
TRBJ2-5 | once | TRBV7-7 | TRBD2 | CASSLAGLQETQYF | TGTGCTAGCAGCCTAGCGGGCCTCCAAGAGACCCAGTACTTC
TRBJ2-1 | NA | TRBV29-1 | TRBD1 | CSTTGEWNEQFF | TGCAGCACCACAGGGGAGTGGAATGAGCAGTTCTTC
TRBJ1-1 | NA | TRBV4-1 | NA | CASSQDFRGRFPEAFF | TGCGCCAGCAGCCAAGATTTCAGGGGACGGTTTCCTGAAGCTTTCTTT
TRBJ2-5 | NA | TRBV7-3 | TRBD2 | CASSYHSGGRETQYF | TGTGCCAGCAGCTACCATAGCGGGGGGCGAGAGACCCAGTACTTC
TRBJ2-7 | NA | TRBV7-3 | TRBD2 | CASSPAGGAYEQYF | TGTGCCAGCAGCCCCGCGGGGGGGGCCTACGAGCAGTACTTC
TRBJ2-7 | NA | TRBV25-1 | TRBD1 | CASRDRGLNEQYF | TGTGCCAGCAGGGACAGGGGGCTAAACGAGCAGTACTTC
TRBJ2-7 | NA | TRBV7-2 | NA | CASSRLYEQYF | TGTGCCAGCAGCCGACTTTACGAGCAGTACTTC
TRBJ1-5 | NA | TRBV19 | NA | CASSDSGRQPQHF | TGTGCCAGTTCTGACAGCGGGAGACAGCCCCAGCATTTT
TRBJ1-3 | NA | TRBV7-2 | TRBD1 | CASSFLTGAGSGNTIYF | TGTGCCAGCAGCTTTCTGACAGGGGCGGGATCTGGAAACACCATATATTTT
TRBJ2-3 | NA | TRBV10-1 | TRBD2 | CASSPGTSRPDTQYF | TGCGCCAGCAGCCCCGGGACTAGCCGGCCAGATACGCAGTATTTT
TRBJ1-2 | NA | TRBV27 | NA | CASSEVGRNYGYTF | TGTGCCAGCAGTGAGGTCGGCCGGAACTATGGCTACACCTTC
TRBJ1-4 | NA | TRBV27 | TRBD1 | CAGRDRGTLPPKGNHSNEKLFF | TGTGCCGGCCGGGACAGGGGAACCTTACCTCCAAAGGGCAATCATTCTAATGAAAAACTGTTTTTT
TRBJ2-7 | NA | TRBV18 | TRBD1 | CASSRGQGVAEQYF | TGTGCCAGCTCACGAGGACAGGGGGTAGCCGAGCAGTACTTC
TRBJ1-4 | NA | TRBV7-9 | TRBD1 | CASSPRGPTNEKLFF | TGTGCCAGCAGCCCAAGGGGGCCCACTAATGAAAAACTGTTTTTT
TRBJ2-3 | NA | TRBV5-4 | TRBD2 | CASSQATSGGATDTQYF | TGTGCCAGCAGCCAGGCTACTAGCGGGGGGGCAACAGATACGCAGTATTTT
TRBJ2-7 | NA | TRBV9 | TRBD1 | CASSVGIDRGYEQYF | TGTGCCAGCAGCGTAGGTATCGACAGGGGTTACGAGCAGTACTTC
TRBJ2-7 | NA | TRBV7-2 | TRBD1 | CASSARDRGAYEQYF | TGTGCCAGCAGCGCCCGGGACAGGGGTGCCTACGAGCAGTACTTC
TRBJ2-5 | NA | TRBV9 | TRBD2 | CASSALGLAGFQETQYF | TGTGCCAGCAGCGCCCTCGGACTAGCGGGGTTCCAAGAGACCCAGTACTTC
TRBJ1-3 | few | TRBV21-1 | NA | CASSRSAGNTIYF | TGTGCCAGCTCCAGGTCGGCGGGAAACACCATATATTTT
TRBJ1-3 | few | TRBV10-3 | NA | CAISAGGISGNTIYF | TGTGCCATCAGTGCCGGGGGAATCTCTGGAAACACCATATATTTT
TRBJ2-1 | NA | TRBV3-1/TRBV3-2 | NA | CASSQAVGGAVNEQFF | TGTGCCAGCAGCCAAGCAGTCGGAGGGGCGGTCAATGAGCAGTTCTTC
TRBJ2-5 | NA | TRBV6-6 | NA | CASGGGGLETQYF | TGTGCCAGCGGAGGGGGCGGGTTGGAGACCCAGTACTTC
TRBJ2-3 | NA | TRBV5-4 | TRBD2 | CASSLASGGGTDTQYF | TGTGCCAGCAGCTTGGCTAGCGGGGGTGGAACAGATACGCAGTATTTT
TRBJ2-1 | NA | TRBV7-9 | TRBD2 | CASSLYSGGAWYEQFF | TGTGCCAGCAGCTTATATAGCGGGGGGGCTTGGTATGAGCAGTTCTTC
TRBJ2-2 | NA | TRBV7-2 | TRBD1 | CASSHNLGQGNTGELFF | TGTGCCAGCAGCCACAATCTGGGACAGGGGAACACCGGGGAGCTGTTTTTT
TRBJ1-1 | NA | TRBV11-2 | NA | CASSSGNTEAFF | TGTGCCAGCAGCTCAGGGAACACTGAAGCTTTCTTT
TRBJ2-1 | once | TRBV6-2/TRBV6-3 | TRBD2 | CASSRTSGGEALHNEQFF | TGTGCCAGCAGTAGGACTAGCGGGGGGGAGGCCCTACACAATGAGCAGTTCTTC
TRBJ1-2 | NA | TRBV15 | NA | CATSRDLGGDHGF | TGTGCCACCAGCAGAGATTTGGGGGGGGACCACGGCTTC
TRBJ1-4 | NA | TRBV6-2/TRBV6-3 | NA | CASSYGGASTNEKLFF | TGTGCCAGCAGTTACGGCGGCGCCTCAACTAATGAAAAACTGTTTTTT
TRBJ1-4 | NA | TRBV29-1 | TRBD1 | CSVSSGTGNEKLFF | TGCAGCGTATCATCCGGGACAGGGAATGAAAAACTGTTTTTT
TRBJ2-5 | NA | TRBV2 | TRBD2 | CASKPLAGNQETQYF | TGTGCCAGCAAACCCCTAGCGGGCAACCAAGAGACCCAGTACTTC
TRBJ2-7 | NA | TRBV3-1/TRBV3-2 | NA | CASSQELGAYEQYF | TGTGCCAGCAGCCAAGAACTAGGAGCGTACGAGCAGTACTTC
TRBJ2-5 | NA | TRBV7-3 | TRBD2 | CASSPWAGGLETQYF | TGTGCCAGCAGCCCCTGGGCGGGGGGTTTGGAGACCCAGTACTTC
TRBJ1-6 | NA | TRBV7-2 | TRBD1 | CASSFTGAQSPLHF | TGTGCCAGCAGCTTTACAGGGGCCCAATCACCCCTCCACTTT
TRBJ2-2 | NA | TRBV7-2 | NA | CASSRQPGSNTGELFF | TGTGCCAGCAGCCGCCAACCCGGGTCTAACACCGGGGAGCTGTTTTTT
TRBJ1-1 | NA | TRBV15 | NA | CATSRDFGTDSQAFF | TGTGCCACCAGCAGAGATTTTGGGACGGACAGCCAAGCTTTCTTT
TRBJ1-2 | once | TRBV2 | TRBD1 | CASRPTGGGGYTF | TGTGCCAGCAGGCCGACAGGGGGCGGCGGCTACACCTTC
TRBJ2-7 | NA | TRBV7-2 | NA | CASSLDSISYEQYF | TGTGCCAGCAGCCTAGATAGTATCTCTTACGAGCAGTACTTC
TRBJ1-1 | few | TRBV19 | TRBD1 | CASRNGQGPYTEAFF | TGTGCCAGTAGGAACGGACAGGGGCCGTACACTGAAGCTTTCTTT
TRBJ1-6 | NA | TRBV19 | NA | CASLEGTPNSPLHF | TGTGCCAGTCTGGAGGGAACACCTAATTCACCCCTCCACTTT
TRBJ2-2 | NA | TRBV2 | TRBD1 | CASSRQGAGGELFF | TGTGCCAGCAGTAGACAGGGGGCAGGCGGGGAGCTGTTTTTT
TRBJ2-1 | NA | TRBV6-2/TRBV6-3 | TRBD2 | CASSDWRGFGDNEQFF | TGTGCCAGCAGTGACTGGCGGGGGTTTGGTGATAATGAGCAGTTCTTC
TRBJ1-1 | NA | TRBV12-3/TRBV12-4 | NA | CASSPNSAEAFF | TGTGCCAGCAGTCCGAATTCGGCTGAAGCTTTCTTT
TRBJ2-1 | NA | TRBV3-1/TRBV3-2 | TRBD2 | CASSQEGGVSYNEQFF | TGTGCCAGCAGCCAAGAGGGGGGGGTCTCCTACAATGAGCAGTTCTTC
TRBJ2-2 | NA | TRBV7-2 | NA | CASSPTVEDTGELFF | TGTGCCAGCAGCCCCACGGTAGAGGACACCGGGGAGCTGTTTTTT
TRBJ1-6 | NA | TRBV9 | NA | CASSVAGGSALHF | TGTGCCAGCAGCGTAGCTGGAGGGTCAGCCCTCCACTTT
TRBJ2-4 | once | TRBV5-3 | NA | CARSGSVGAGCFAKNIQYF | TGTGCCAGAAGCGGCTCAGTGGGGGCCGGTTGTTTCGCCAAAAACATTCAGTACTTC
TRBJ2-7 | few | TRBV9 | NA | CASSAGTGGGSYEQYF | TGTGCCAGCAGCGCGGGAACAGGGGGGGGCTCCTACGAGCAGTACTTC
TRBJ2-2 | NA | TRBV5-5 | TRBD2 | CASSLTSGGAPGELFF | TGTGCCAGCAGCTTGACTAGCGGGGGGGCGCCCGGGGAGCTGTTTTTT
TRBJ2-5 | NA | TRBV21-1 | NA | CASSPRQGEETQYF | TGTGCCAGCAGCCCACGACAGGGAGAAGAGACCCAGTACTTC
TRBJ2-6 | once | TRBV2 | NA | CASSRDTTSGANVLTF | TGTGCCAGCAGCCGGGACACAACCTCTGGGGCCAACGTCCTGACTTTC
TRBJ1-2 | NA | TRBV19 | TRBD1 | CASSLLPGQGATNYGYTF | TGTGCCAGTAGTCTTTTGCCGGGACAGGGGGCTACTAACTATGGCTACACCTTC
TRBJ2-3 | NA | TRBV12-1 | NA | CASSSPGLAGKADTQYF | TGTGCCAGCAGCTCCCCGGGACTAGCGGGGAAGGCAGATACGCAGTATTTT
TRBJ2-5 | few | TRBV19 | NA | CASTATGPQETQYF | TGTGCCAGTACAGCTACAGGACCCCAAGAGACCCAGTACTTC
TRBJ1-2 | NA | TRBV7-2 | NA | CASSLAGDGYTF | TGTGCCAGCAGCTTAGCAGGGGATGGCTACACCTTC
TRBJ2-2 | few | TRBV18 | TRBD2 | CANRGDNTGELFF | TGTGCCAACCGGGGGGACAACACCGGGGAGCTGTTTTTT
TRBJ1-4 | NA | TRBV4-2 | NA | CASSQEGQGWGKLFF | TGTGCCAGCAGCCAAGAAGGTCAGGGGTGGGGAAAACTGTTTTTT
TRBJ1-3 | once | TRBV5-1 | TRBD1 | CASSQRQGGTLGNTIYF | TGCGCCAGCAGCCAGAGACAGGGGGGGACTCTTGGAAACACCATATATTTT